This T cell receptor (beta chain) was captured in a study of blood T cell repertoires in COVID-19. The wider study: Sites across the United States, Italy and Spain contributed samples from acute and convalescent COVID-19.

V was trimmed by 1 base and J by 4 bases, leaving 10 bases between them. The CDR3 runs to 15 residues. Germline V gene data show CDR1 as MNHEY and CDR2 as SMNVEV (reference sequence). Sequencing used immunoSEQ multiplex PCR; TCRdb keeps in-frame clones, though not all of them. This table holds 260,000 or so clones, around 82% found once. The chain couples TRBV27 to TRBJ1-4; D gene ambiguous. The clonotype comes from a human donor in a cohort sampled during active COVID-19. Specimen: peripheral blood. This CDR3 is CASSLFSRFNEKLFF. For the CDR3, the DNA is TGTGCCAGCAGTTTATTCTCCAGGTTTAATGAAAAACTGTTTTTT.